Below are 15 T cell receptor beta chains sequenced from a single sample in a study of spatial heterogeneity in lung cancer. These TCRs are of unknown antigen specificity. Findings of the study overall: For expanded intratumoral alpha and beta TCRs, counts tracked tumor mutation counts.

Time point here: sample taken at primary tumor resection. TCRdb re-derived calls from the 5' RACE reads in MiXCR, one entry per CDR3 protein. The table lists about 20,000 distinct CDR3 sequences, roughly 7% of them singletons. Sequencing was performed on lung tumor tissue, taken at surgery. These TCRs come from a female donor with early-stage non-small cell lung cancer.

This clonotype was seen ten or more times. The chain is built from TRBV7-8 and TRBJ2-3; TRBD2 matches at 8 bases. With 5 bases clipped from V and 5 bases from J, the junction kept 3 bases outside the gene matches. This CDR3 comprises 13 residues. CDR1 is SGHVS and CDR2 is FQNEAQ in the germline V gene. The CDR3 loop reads CASSIRGGDTQYF. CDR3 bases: TGTGCCAGCAGCATTCGGGGGGGAGATACGCAGTATTTT.

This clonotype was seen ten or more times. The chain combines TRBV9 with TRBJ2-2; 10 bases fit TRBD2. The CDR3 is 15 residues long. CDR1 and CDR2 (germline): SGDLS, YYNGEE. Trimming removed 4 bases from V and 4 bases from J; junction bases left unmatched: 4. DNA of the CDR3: TGTGCCAGCAGCCTAGCGGGGGACGGCACCGGGGAGCTGTTTTTT. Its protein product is CASSLAGDGTGELFF.

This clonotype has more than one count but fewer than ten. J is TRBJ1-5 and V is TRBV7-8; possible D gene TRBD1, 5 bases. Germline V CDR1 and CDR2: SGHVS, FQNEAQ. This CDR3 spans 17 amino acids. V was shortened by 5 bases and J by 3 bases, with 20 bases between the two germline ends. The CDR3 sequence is CASSPLGDRRNNQPQHF. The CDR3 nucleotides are TGTGCCAGCAGCCCCCTAGGTGACAGAAGGAACAATCAGCCCCAGCATTTT. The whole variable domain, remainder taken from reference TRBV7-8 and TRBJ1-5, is GAGVSQSPRYKVAKRGQDVALRCDPISGHVSLFWYQQALGQGPEFLTYFQNEAQLDKSGLPSDRFFAERPEGSVSTLKIQRTQQEDSAVYLCASSPLGDRRNNQPQHFGDGTRLSIL.

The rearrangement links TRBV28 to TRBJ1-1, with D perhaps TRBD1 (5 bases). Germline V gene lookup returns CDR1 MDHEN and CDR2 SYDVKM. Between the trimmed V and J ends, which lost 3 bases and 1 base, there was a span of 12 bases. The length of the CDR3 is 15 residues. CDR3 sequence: CASSFTRRGNTEAFF. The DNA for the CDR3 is TGTGCCAGCAGTTTCACAAGGAGGGGGAACACTGAAGCTTTCTTT.

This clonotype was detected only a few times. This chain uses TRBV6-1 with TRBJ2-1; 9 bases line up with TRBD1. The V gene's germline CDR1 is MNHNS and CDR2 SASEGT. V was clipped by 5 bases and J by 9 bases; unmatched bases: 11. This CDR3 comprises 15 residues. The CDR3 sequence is CASSPGQGPRGEQFF. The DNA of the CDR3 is TGTGCCAGCAGTCCGGGACAGGGCCCTAGGGGTGAGCAGTTCTTC.

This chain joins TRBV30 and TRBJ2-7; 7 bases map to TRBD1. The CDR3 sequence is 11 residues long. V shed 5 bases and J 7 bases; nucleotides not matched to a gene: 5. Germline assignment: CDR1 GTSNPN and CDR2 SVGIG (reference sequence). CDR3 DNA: TGTGCCTGGGACAGGGTGGAAGAGCAGTACTTC. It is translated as CAWDRVEEQYF.

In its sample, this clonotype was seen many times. CDR3 nucleotides: TGTGCCAGCAGGCCGGGGACAGCAGGTTATGGCTACACCTTC. It encodes CASRPGTAGYGYTF. V gene TRBV12-3 or TRBV12-4 combines with J gene TRBJ1-2; TRBD1 aligns across 7 bases. Trimming took 6 bases from V and 5 from J; bases not matched to a gene: 9. The CDR3 contains 14 residues.

The CDR3 sequence: CASRTTGSGVRGYTF. DNA for the CDR3: TGTGCCAGCAGAACTACAGGATCCGGCGTGCGAGGCTACACCTTC. The genes are TRBV12-3 or TRBV12-4 and TRBJ1-2, with a weak D call TRBD1 (5 bases). Trimming took 6 bases from V and 8 from J, leaving 22 bases between them. This CDR3 is 15 amino acids long.

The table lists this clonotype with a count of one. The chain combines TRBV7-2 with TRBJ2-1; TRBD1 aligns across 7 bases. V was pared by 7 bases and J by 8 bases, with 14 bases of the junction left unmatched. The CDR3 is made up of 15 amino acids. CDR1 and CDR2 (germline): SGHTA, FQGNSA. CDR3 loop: CASNFKPTGYDEQFF. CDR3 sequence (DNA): TGTGCCAGCAACTTTAAACCGACAGGGTACGATGAGCAGTTCTTC.

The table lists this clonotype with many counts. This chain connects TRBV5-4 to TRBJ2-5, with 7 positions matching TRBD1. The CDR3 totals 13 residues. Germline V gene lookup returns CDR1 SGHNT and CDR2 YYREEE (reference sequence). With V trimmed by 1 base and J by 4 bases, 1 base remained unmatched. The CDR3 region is CASSLYRGETQYF. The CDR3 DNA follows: TGTGCCAGCAGCTTGTACAGGGGAGAGACCCAGTACTTC.

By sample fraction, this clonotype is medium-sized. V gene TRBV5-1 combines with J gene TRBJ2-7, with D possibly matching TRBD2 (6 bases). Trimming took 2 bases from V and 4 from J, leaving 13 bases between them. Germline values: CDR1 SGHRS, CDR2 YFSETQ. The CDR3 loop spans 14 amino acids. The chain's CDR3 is CASSLEAGRYEQYF. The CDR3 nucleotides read TGCGCCAGCAGCTTAGAGGCGGGGCGGTACGAGCAGTACTTC. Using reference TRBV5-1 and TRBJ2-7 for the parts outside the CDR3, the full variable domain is KAGVTQTPRYLIKTRGQQVTLSCSPISGHRSVSWYQQTPGQGLQFLFEYFSETQRNKGNFPGRFSGRQFSNSRSEMNVSTLELGDSALYLCASSLEAGRYEQYFGPGTRLTVT.

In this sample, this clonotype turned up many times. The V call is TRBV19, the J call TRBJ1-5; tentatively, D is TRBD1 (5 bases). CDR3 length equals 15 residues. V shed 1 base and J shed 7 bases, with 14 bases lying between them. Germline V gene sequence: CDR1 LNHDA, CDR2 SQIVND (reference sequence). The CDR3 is CASSIGRSRVQPQHF. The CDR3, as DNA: TGTGCCAGTAGTATAGGGAGGAGCAGGGTCCAGCCCCAGCATTTT.

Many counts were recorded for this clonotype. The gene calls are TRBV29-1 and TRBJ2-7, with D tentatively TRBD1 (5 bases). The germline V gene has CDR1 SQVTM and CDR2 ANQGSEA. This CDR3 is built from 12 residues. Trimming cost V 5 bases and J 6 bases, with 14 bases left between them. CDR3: CSVRPGHLEQYF. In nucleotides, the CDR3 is TGCAGCGTTCGTCCCGGACACCTCGAGCAGTACTTC.

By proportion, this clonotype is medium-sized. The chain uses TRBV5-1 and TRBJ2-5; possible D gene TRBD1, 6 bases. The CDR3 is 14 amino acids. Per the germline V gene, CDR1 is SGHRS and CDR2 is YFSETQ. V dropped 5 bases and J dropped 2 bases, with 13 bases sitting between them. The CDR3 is CASSTTGQQETQYF. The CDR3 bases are TGCGCCAGCAGTACCACTGGACAGCAAGAGACCCAGTACTTC.

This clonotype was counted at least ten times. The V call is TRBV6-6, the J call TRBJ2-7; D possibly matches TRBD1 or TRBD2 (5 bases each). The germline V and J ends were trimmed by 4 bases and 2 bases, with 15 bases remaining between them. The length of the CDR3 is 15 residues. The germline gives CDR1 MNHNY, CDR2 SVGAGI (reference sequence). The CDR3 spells CASSFPGTFTYEQYF. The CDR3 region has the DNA TGTGCCAGCAGTTTCCCCGGGACCTTCACCTACGAGCAGTACTTC.